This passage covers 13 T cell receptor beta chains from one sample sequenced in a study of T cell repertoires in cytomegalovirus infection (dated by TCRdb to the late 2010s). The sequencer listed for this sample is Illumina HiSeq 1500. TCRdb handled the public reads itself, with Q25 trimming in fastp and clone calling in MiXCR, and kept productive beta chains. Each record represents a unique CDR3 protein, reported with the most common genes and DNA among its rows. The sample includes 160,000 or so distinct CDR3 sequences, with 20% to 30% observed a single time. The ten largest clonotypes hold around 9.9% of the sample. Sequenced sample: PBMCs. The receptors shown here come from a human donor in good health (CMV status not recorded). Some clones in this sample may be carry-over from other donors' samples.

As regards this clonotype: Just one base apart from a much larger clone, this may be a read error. The CDR3 nucleotides are TGTGCCTGGAGTGTACAGGGGAGTGCGGGCTCCTACGATCAGTACTTC. This encodes CAWSVQGSAGSYDQYF. The genes are TRBV30 and TRBJ2-7, with 7 bases aligning to TRBD1. Looked up from germline, CDR1 is GTSNPN and CDR2 is SVGIG (reference sequence). There are 16 residues in the CDR3. The whole variable domain, remainder taken from reference TRBV30 and TRBJ2-7, is SQTIHQWPATLVQPVGSPLSLECTVEGTSNPNLYWYRQAAGRGLQLLFYSVGIGQISSEVPQNLSASRPQDRQFILSSKKLLLSDSGFYLCAWSVQGSAGSYDQYFGPGTRLTVT.

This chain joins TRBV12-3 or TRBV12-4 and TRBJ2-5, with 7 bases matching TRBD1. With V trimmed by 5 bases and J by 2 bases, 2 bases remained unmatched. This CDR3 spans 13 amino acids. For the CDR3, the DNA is TGTGCCAGCAGTGTGGGACAGCAAGAGACCCAGTACTTC. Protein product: CASSVGQQETQYF.

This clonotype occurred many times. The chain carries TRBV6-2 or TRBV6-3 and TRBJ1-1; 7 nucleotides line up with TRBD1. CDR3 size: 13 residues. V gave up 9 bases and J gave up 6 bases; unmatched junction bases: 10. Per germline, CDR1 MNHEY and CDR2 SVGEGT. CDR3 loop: CASRGQAGAEAFF. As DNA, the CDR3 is TGTGCCAGTCGAGGACAGGCAGGGGCTGAAGCTTTCTTT.

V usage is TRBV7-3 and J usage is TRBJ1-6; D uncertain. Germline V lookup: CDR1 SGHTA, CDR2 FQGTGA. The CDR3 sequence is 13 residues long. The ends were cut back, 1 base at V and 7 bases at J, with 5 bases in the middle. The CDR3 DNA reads TGTGCCAGCAGCTTAAGTCAGAATTCACCCCTCCACTTT. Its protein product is CASSLSQNSPLHF.

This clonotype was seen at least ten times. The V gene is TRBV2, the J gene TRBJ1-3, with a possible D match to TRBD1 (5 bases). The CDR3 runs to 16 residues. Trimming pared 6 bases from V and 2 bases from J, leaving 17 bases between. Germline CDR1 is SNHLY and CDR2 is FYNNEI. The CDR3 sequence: CASSQDGTNAGNTIYF. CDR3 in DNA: TGTGCCAGCAGCCAAGACGGGACGAATGCTGGAAACACCATATATTTT. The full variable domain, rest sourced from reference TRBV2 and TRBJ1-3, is EPEVTQTPSHQVTQMGQEVILRCVPISNHLYFYWYRQILGQKVEFLVSFYNNEISEKSEIFDDQFSVERPDGSNFTLKIRSTKLEDSAMYFCASSQDGTNAGNTIYFGEGSWLTVV.

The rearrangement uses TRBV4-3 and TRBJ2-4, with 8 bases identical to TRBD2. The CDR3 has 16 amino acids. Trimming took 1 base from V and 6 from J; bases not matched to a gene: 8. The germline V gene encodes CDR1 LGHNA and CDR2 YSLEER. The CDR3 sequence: CASSQGAGGPINIQYF. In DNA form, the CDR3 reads TGCGCCAGCAGCCAAGGGGCGGGGGGCCCTATAAACATTCAGTACTTC.

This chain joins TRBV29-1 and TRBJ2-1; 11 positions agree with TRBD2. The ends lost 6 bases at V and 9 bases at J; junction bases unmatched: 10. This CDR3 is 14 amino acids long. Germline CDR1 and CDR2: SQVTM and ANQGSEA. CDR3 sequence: CSVATSGSFGEQFF. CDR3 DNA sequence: TGCAGCGTAGCCACTAGCGGGAGCTTTGGTGAGCAGTTCTTC.

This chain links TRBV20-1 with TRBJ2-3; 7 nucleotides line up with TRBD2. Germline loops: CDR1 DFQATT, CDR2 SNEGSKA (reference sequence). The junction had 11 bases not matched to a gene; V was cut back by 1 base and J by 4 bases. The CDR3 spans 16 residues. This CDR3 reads CSARAPSGKLADTQYF. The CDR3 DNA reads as TGCAGTGCTAGAGCCCCCAGCGGGAAGCTCGCAGATACGCAGTATTTT.

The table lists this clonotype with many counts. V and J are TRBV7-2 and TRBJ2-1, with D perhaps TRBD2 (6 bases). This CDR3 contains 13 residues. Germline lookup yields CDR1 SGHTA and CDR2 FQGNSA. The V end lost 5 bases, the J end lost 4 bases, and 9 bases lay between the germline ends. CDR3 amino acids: CASSAGGYNEQFF. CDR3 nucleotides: TGTGCCAGCAGCGCTGGGGGGTACAATGAGCAGTTCTTC.

Here the CDR3 reads CSASPGAGNTIYF. CDR3 coding DNA: TGCAGTGCTAGCCCAGGGGCTGGAAACACCATATATTTT. The genes are TRBV20-1 and TRBJ1-3, with a possible D match to TRBD1 (6 bases). Germline V gene lookup returns CDR1 DFQATT and CDR2 SNEGSKA (reference sequence). The V end lost 3 bases, the J end lost 2 bases, and 8 bases lay between the germline ends. CDR3 length: 13 residues.

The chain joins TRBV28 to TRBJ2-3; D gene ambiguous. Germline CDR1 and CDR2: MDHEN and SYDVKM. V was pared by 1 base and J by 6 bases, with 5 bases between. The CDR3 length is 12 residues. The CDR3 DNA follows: TGTGCCAGCAGTTTATCCTACGATACGCAGTATTTT. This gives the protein CASSLSYDTQYF.

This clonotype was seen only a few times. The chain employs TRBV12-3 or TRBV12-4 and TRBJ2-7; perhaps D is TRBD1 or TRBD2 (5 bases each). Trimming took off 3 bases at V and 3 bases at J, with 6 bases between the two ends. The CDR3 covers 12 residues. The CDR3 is CASSFGGYEQYF. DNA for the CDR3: TGTGCCAGCAGTTTTGGGGGCTACGAGCAGTACTTC.

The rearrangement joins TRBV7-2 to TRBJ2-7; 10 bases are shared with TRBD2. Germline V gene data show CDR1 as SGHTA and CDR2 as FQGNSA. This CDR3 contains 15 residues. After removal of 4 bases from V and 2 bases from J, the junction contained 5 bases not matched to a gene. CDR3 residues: CASSSVAGGAYEQYF. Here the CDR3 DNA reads TGTGCCAGCAGCTCCGTAGCGGGGGGAGCCTACGAGCAGTACTTC.